A single sample is the source of the 12 T cell receptor beta chains below, sequenced in a study of blood T cell repertoires in COVID-19. Assay used: immunoSEQ multiplex PCR; TCRdb lists only in-frame clones, some missing. This sample has fewer than 250,000 clones, with approximately 85% found just once. The specimen sequenced was PBMCs or T cells enriched from blood (not recorded which). The receptors shown here come from a woman between 45 and 65 years old with acute COVID-19.

The V and J genes are TRBV15 and TRBJ2-3; 15 bases map to TRBD2. Germline CDR1 LNHNV, CDR2 YYDKDF (reference sequence). The CDR3 has 17 amino acids. The V and J ends lost 0 bases and 7 bases, in that order; junction bases with no gene match: 5. This chain's CDR3 is CATSRDGTSGGSNTQYF. The CDR3 coding sequence is TGTGCCACCAGCAGAGATGGGACTAGCGGGGGGTCGAATACGCAGTATTTT. The full variable domain, its missing parts supplied by reference TRBV15 and TRBJ2-3, is DAMVIQNPRYQVTQFGKPVTLSCSQTLNHNVMYWYQQKSSQAPKLLFHYYDKDFNNEADTPDNFQSRRPNTSFCFLDIRSPGLGDTAMYLCATSRDGTSGGSNTQYFGPGTRLTVL.

The chain carries TRBV7-8 and TRBJ1-2, with D tentatively TRBD1 (6 bases). The CDR3 sequence is 15 residues long. The ends were cut back, 5 bases at V and 5 bases at J, with 18 bases in the middle. The germline CDR1 and CDR2 sequences are SGHVS and FQNEAQ. The CDR3 is CASSERGGEGYGYTF. CDR3 coding DNA: TGTGCCAGCAGCGAGAGGGGGGGCGAAGGATATGGCTACACCTTC.

V is TRBV5-1 and J is TRBJ2-1, with TRBD2 matching 8 bases. CDR3 length equals 16 residues. CDR1 SGHRS and CDR2 YFSETQ come from the germline V gene. J was trimmed by 4 bases and V by 0 bases; bases with no gene match: 6. CDR3: CASSLEGSGAYNEQFF. In nucleotides, the CDR3 is TGCGCCAGCAGCTTGGAAGGTAGCGGGGCGTACAATGAGCAGTTCTTC.

This sequence joins TRBV14 and TRBJ1-2; D is unclear. Trimming cost V 4 bases and J 2 bases, with 17 bases left between them. This CDR3 is built from 16 residues. Per the germline V gene, CDR1 is SGHDN and CDR2 is FVKESK. The CDR3 nucleotides are TGTGCCAGCAGCCCCGATAATGGCTTCTTGAACTATGGCTACACCTTC. It translates to CASSPDNGFLNYGYTF. Looking up the rest from reference TRBV14 and TRBJ1-2 gives the full variable domain: EAGVTQFPSHSVIEKGQTVTLRCDPISGHDNLYWYRRVMGKEIKFLLHFVKESKQDESGMPNNRFLAERTGGTYSTLKVQPAELEDSGVYFCASSPDNGFLNYGYTFGSGTRLTVV.

The V call is TRBV21-1, the J call TRBJ1-1; the D call TRBD1 from the table was never checked on the DNA. TRBV21-1 is recorded as a pseudogene. This CDR3 has 17 residues. The CDR3: CASSTKPPGQENTEAFF. The CDR3 DNA is TGTGCCAGCAGCACGAAGCCGCCGGGACAGGAGAACACTGAAGCTTTCTTT.

The genes are TRBV7-7 and TRBJ2-7; weak D call: TRBD1 (6 bases). This CDR3 comprises 14 residues. Germline-derived CDR1 and CDR2 are SSHAT and FNYEAQ (reference sequence). Trimming left V 5 bases short and J 7 bases short, with 18 bases between. This chain's CDR3 is CASSPPGQMREQYF. CDR3 sequence (DNA): TGTGCCAGCAGCCCACCGGGACAAATGCGGGAGCAGTACTTC.

The chain is built from TRBV14 and TRBJ1-2, with no clear D. The CDR3 length is 15 residues. V lost 0 bases to trimming and J lost 4 bases, with 12 bases between them. The germline gives CDR1 SGHDN, CDR2 FVKESK. The CDR3 nucleotides read TGTGCCAGCAGCCAAGATGTCGGGTACGCCTATGGCTACACCTTC. It yields the protein CASSQDVGYAYGYTF.

The gene calls are TRBV19 and TRBJ1-3, with unresolved D. V lost 8 bases and J 0 bases, leaving 17 bases between the germline ends. The CDR3 runs to 16 residues. Germline CDR1 and CDR2: LNHDA and SQIVND (reference sequence). CDR3 region: CASSQGRLISGNTIYF. CDR3 nucleotides: TGTGCCAGTTCACAAGGGAGGTTGATCTCTGGAAACACCATATATTTT.

J is TRBJ2-7 and V is TRBV6-2 or TRBV6-3; D might be TRBD2 (5 bases). Germline CDR1 reads MNHEY; CDR2 reads SVGEGT. The CDR3 totals 12 residues. Between the trimmed V and J ends, which lost 2 bases and 5 bases, there was a span of 7 bases. The CDR3 is CASSYIGDEQYF. The CDR3 bases are TGTGCCAGCAGTTACATCGGGGACGAGCAGTACTTC.

This chain connects TRBV19 to TRBJ2-2; TRBD2 agrees at 10 bases. There are 16 residues in the CDR3. Per the germline V gene, CDR1 is LNHDA and CDR2 is SQIVND (reference sequence). The V gene end was trimmed by 4 bases and the J gene end by 1 base; junction bases not matched to a gene: 3. The CDR3 sequence: CASSKRTSGNTGELFF. In DNA form, the CDR3 reads TGTGCCAGTAGTAAAAGGACTAGCGGGAACACCGGGGAGCTGTTTTTT.

This clone was found once. The rearrangement links TRBV19 to TRBJ1-5, with D perhaps TRBD1 (5 bases). Per germline, CDR1 LNHDA and CDR2 SQIVND (reference sequence). The CDR3 contains 15 residues. Trimming left V 7 bases short and J 6 bases short, with 19 bases between. DNA for the CDR3: TGTGCCAGTAATCCAATGGGGGGACCTCGTCAGCCCCAGCATTTT. Its translation is CASNPMGGPRQPQHF.

This clone was observed once. This chain uses TRBV7-9 with TRBJ1-3; D not resolved. From germline, CDR1 is SEHNR and CDR2 FQNEAQ (reference sequence). This CDR3 has 15 amino acids. The V end was cut by 1 base, the J end by 0 bases, with 7 bases between. The CDR3 coding sequence is TGTGCCAGCAGCTTAGAAGGGAGCTCTGGAAACACCATATATTTT. Translation: CASSLEGSSGNTIYF.